The TCR beta chain described here comes from a study of T cell repertoires in cytomegalovirus infection. Study at large: Indicated by public TCR beta signatures were CMV infection and matching HLA type.

The study's findings and limits: Clonotypes of TCR beta that were HLA-C-restricted and CMV-specific dominated the ex vivo response. Public TCR beta family frequency separated CMV-and-HLA carriers, including in an independent cohort.

Concerning this clonotype: Its antigen is currently unknown.

V shed 4 bases and J shed 6 bases, with 22 bases lying between them. The CDR3 runs 17 residues. Germline-derived CDR1 and CDR2 are ENHRY and SYGVKD. TCRdb analysed the reads with MiXCR anew, one entry per CDR3 protein. The sample gives 400,000 or so distinct CDR3 sequences, roughly 20% of which show up once; approximately 10% is in the top ten. The sample consisted of PBMCs. The clonotype comes from a human donor in good health (CMV status not recorded). Some clones in this sample may be carry-over from other donors' samples. The chain couples TRBV10-3 to TRBJ2-1; tentatively, D is TRBD1 (7 bases). This CDR3 is CAISGGTALVSANEQFF. Written as DNA, the CDR3 is TGTGCCATCAGTGGCGGGACAGCTCTAGTCTCGGCCAATGAGCAGTTCTTC.